The entry below gives a single T cell receptor beta chain sequence along with its context. Its specificity is not known. The CDR3 length is 16 residues. Trimming shortened V by 4 bases and J by 3 bases, and 15 bases separated the two germline ends. CDR1 and CDR2 (germline): SGHTA, FQGNSA. This sample was taken from a study of cytomegalovirus exposure and HLA in healthy donors. Study outcomes and limitations: Researchers reported in a later analysis that a missense DCLRE1C variant was tied to TCR beta V- and J-gene trimming. The study flagged 150 to 200 TCR beta chains as cytomegalovirus-associated.

Researchers ran the PCR with 60 Vbeta and 13 Jbeta primers. Some clones are missing from TCRdb's copy, which holds only in-frame ones; the method was immunoSEQ multiplex PCR. Of about 95,000 clones in the sample, around three quarters were seen once. This chain joins TRBV7-2 and TRBJ2-2, with D tentatively TRBD2 (7 bases). The sample taken for sequencing was PBMCs. The TCR was taken from a woman aged 50 to 60 in good health and CMV-seropositive. The CDR3 DNA sequence: TGTGCCAGCAGCTCCGTAGGGGGAGGGTACACCGGGGAGCTGTTTTTT. Its protein is CASSSVGGGYTGELFF.